These T cell receptor beta chains were read from a single sample in a study of regulatory T cells in long-lasting Graves disease. TCRdb re-analysed the multiplex PCR reads in MiXCR, keeping a single row per CDR3 protein. The data contain about 370,000 distinct CDR3 sequences, about a sixth of them seen just once; the ten biggest clones take up approximately 21%. The starting material was peripheral blood mononuclear cells (PBMCs), obtained at new diagnosis, from a patient treated with antithyroid drugs. These TCRs come from a female donor with Graves disease. Each CDR3 is given with its conserved first and last residue. A D gene is named only where the DNA matches it firmly. Size is stated for part of the rows, as once, few or many counts, or as a class when the clone is expanded.

>many|TRBD2|TRBV28|TRBJ2-7
CASIHRREAYEQYF
TGTGCCAGCATCCACCGGCGGGAGGCCTACGAGCAGTACTTC
>many|TRBD2|TRBV5-1|TRBJ2-6
CASSERLAGASNVLTF
TGCGCCAGCAGCGAAAGACTAGCGGGAGCGTCCAACGTCCTGACTTTC
>NA|NA|TRBV5-6|TRBJ1-2
CASSQGWGYGYTF
TGTGCCAGCAGCCAGGGGTGGGGCTATGGCTACACCTTC
>NA|NA|TRBV7-8|TRBJ2-7
CASSLDRNRESYEQYF
TGTGCCAGCAGCTTAGATCGGAACAGGGAATCCTACGAGCAGTACTTC
>many|NA|TRBV12-5|TRBJ2-1
CASGLVPPRFDEQFF
TGTGCTAGTGGTTTGGTTCCCCCGCGCTTCGATGAGCAGTTCTTC
>NA|NA|TRBV6-1|TRBJ2-3
CASKREQGTDTQYF
TGTGCCAGCAAAAGGGAGCAGGGCACAGATACGCAGTATTTT
>many|TRBD2|TRBV7-2|TRBJ2-4
CASSLTWGGEGNIQYF
TGTGCCAGCAGCTTAACATGGGGGGGGGAAGGAAACATTCAGTACTTC
>many|NA|TRBV20-1|TRBJ1-1
CSARPDREAFF
TGCAGTGCTAGACCCGACAGGGAAGCTTTCTTT
>few|NA|TRBV4-1|TRBJ1-1
CASSPGLREDTEAFF
TGCGCCAGCAGCCCTGGGCTCCGGGAGGACACTGAAGCTTTCTTT
>NA|NA|TRBV15|TRBJ2-5
CATGQDHQETQYF
TGTGCCACCGGGCAGGACCACCAAGAGACCCAGTACTTC
>NA|TRBD2|TRBV6-1|TRBJ2-4
CASSTRRGSGLLAKNIQYF
TGTGCCAGCAGTACCCGGAGGGGTAGCGGGCTACTAGCCAAAAACATTCAGTACTTC
>many|NA|TRBV7-7|TRBJ2-2
CASSLNRAIGELFF
TGTGCCAGCAGCTTAAACAGGGCAATCGGGGAGCTGTTTTTT
>NA|NA|TRBV6-5|TRBJ1-3
CASSYGLGSHSGNTIYF
TGTGCCAGCAGTTACGGTTTAGGCAGTCACTCTGGAAACACCATATATTTT
>NA|NA|TRBV19|TRBJ2-3
CASRPWISTDTQYF
TGTGCCAGTCGACCCTGGATAAGCACAGATACGCAGTATTTT
>NA|NA|TRBV6-2/TRBV6-3|TRBJ2-5
CASSRNEKTQYF
TGTGCCAGCAGCCGGAATGAAAAGACCCAGTACTTC
>NA|NA|TRBV5-4|TRBJ2-7
CASSLDGGGNYEQYF
TGTGCCAGCAGCTTGGACGGAGGAGGAAATTACGAGCAGTACTTC
>NA|TRBD2|TRBV19|TRBJ2-1
CASSISGLADNEQFF
TGTGCCAGTAGTATCTCGGGACTAGCGGACAATGAGCAGTTCTTC
>many|NA|TRBV2|TRBJ1-5
CASSLGTSHSNQPQHF
TGTGCCAGCAGCCTAGGGACATCTCATAGCAATCAGCCCCAGCATTTT
>many|TRBD2|TRBV27|TRBJ2-1
CASTSALAGRGNEQFF
TGTGCCAGCACCTCCGCACTAGCGGGAAGGGGTAATGAGCAGTTCTTC
>many|NA|TRBV5-1|TRBJ1-2
CASSLDGKNYGYTF
TGCGCCAGCAGCTTGGACGGGAAAAACTATGGCTACACCTTC
>many|NA|TRBV11-1|TRBJ2-7
CASSEGTDNSYEQYF
TGTGCCAGCAGCGAGGGGACCGACAACTCCTACGAGCAGTACTTC
>many|TRBD1|TRBV7-9|TRBJ2-5
CASSSRGPGPETQYF
TGTGCCAGCAGCTCGAGGGGGCCCGGGCCAGAGACCCAGTACTTC
>many|TRBD2|TRBV7-2|TRBJ2-7
CASSLVLAGAHEQYF
TGTGCCAGCAGCTTAGTACTAGCGGGAGCCCACGAGCAGTACTTC
>many|NA|TRBV28|TRBJ2-5
CASSWFERVRQETQYF
TGTGCCAGCAGTTGGTTTGAGCGAGTCAGACAAGAGACCCAGTACTTC
>NA|NA|TRBV30|TRBJ2-1
CAWSVQPISYNEQFF
TGTGCCTGGAGTGTCCAACCTATCTCCTACAATGAGCAGTTCTTC
>many|NA|TRBV5-1|TRBJ2-7
CASQPETSYEQYF
TGCGCCAGCCAACCAGAGACTTCCTACGAGCAGTACTTC
>many|TRBD2|TRBV30|TRBJ2-1
CARTSGSSYNEQFF
TGTGCCAGGACTAGCGGGAGCTCCTACAATGAGCAGTTCTTC
>many|NA|TRBV12-3/TRBV12-4|TRBJ2-1
CASSFSLDEQFF
TGTGCCAGCAGTTTTAGTCTGGATGAGCAGTTCTTC
>many|NA|TRBV24-1|TRBJ1-1
CATPGGTEAFF
TGTGCCACCCCCGGGGGCACTGAAGCTTTCTTT
>many|NA|TRBV2|TRBJ1-1
CASSPRTEAFF
TGTGCCAGCAGCCCCCGCACTGAAGCTTTCTTT
>many|NA|TRBV11-2|TRBJ1-6
CASSSSSGFNSPLHF
TGTGCCAGCAGCTCCTCCTCCGGGTTTAATTCACCCCTCCACTTT
>medium-sized|NA|TRBV7-2|TRBJ1-1
CASSLAGGGGTEAFF
TGTGCCAGCAGCCTTGCGGGGGGGGGAGGCACTGAAGCTTTCTTT
>many|NA|TRBV18|TRBJ2-7
CASSPDGSSYEQYF
TGTGCCAGCTCACCGGACGGGTCATCCTACGAGCAGTACTTC
>NA|NA|TRBV19|TRBJ2-1
CASSSEVGGYNEQFF
TGTGCCAGTAGTAGTGAGGTCGGGGGCTACAATGAGCAGTTCTTC
>NA|NA|TRBV19|TRBJ1-5
CASSILWTAPFVPDSNQPQHF
TGTGCCAGTAGTATTCTATGGACAGCCCCATTCGTACCAGATAGCAATCAGCCCCAGCATTTT
>NA|TRBD1|TRBV15|TRBJ1-2
CATSRDPGQGYGYTF
TGTGCCACCAGCAGAGATCCGGGACAGGGATATGGCTACACCTTC
>many|NA|TRBV20-1|TRBJ2-7
CSARGPRDTSSYEQYF
TGCAGTGCTAGAGGTCCCCGTGACACCAGCTCCTACGAGCAGTACTTC
>NA|NA|TRBV24-1|TRBJ2-3
CATSVGDAQYF
TGTGCCACCAGTGTTGGGGACGCGCAGTATTTT
>many|TRBD1|TRBV3-1|TRBJ1-6
CASSPPGQGTSPLHF
TGTGCCAGCAGCCCTCCGGGACAGGGGACTTCACCCCTCCACTTT
>many|TRBD1|TRBV10-3|TRBJ1-5
CAISGSPGDRDGPQHF
TGTGCCATCAGTGGAAGCCCCGGGGACAGGGACGGTCCCCAGCATTTT
>many|TRBD1|TRBV9|TRBJ1-2
CASSVGTGVNYGYTF
TGTGCCAGCAGCGTCGGGACAGGGGTTAACTATGGCTACACCTTC
>many|NA|TRBV6-1|TRBJ2-7
CASMEQEYYEQYF
TGTGCCAGCATGGAACAGGAATACTACGAGCAGTACTTC